The rows below give T cell receptor beta chains drawn from one sample of a study of T-cell reconstitution after alpha-beta-depleted transplantation in children. MiXCR, run by TCRdb on the PCR reads, gives a single entry per CDR3 protein. The sample shows about 160,000 distinct CDR3 sequences, 8.5% to 14% of them seen only once. This material consisted of PBMCs, taken before TCRalphabeta/CD19-depleted stem cell transplant. These receptors originate from a boy aged 2 to 9 with acute myeloid leukemia, due to receive a stem cell transplant. The CDR3 runs from the conserved cysteine through the conserved F or W. The D gene is left open where the match is weak. The size field is filled for only some rows; it gives once, few, many or a size class.

clone_size	v_call	d_call	j_call	cdr3_aa	cdr3_nt
many	TRBV5-1	NA	TRBJ1-1	CASSFLGTEAFF	TGCGCCAGCAGCTTCCTTGGCACTGAAGCTTTCTTT
many	TRBV2	NA	TRBJ1-1	CASSEALVGLGAFF	TGTGCCAGCAGTGAAGCGCTTGTGGGGCTTGGAGCTTTCTTT
many	TRBV11-2	NA	TRBJ2-7	CASSLAPFYEQYF	TGTGCCAGCAGCTTAGCCCCCTTCTACGAGCAGTACTTC
many	TRBV28	NA	TRBJ2-1	CASSSPTGGQFF	TGTGCCAGCAGTTCCCCCACGGGTGGTCAGTTCTTC
many	TRBV12-3/TRBV12-4	NA	TRBJ1-1	CASSLREGAFF	TGTGCCAGCAGTTTGAGGGAGGGAGCTTTCTTT
many	TRBV7-9	NA	TRBJ2-2	CASSLIGTGELFF	TGTGCCAGCAGCTTGATCGGCACCGGGGAGCTGTTTTTT
many	TRBV4-1	TRBD1	TRBJ1-2	CASSQRDRGGYTF	TGCGCCAGCAGCCAGCGCGACAGGGGAGGCTACACCTTC
many	TRBV15	TRBD2	TRBJ2-1	CATSFPPGLAGDNEQFF	TGTGCCACCAGCTTCCCCCCGGGACTAGCGGGAGACAATGAGCAGTTCTTC
many	TRBV12-3/TRBV12-4	NA	TRBJ1-3	CASNRRGGLSSGNTIYF	TGTGCCAGCAACCGTAGGGGGGGACTATCCTCTGGAAACACCATATATTTT
many	TRBV28	NA	TRBJ2-7	CASRRGAYEQYF	TGTGCCAGCAGGCGCGGGGCCTACGAGCAGTACTTC
NA	TRBV5-5	NA	TRBJ1-2	CASSLAGHYGHTF	TGTGCCAGCAGCTTGGCTGGACACTATGGCCACACCTTC
once	TRBV7-9	TRBD1	TRBJ2-5	CASSQRTGYQETQYF	TGTGCCAGCAGCCAGAGGACAGGGTACCAAGAGACCCAGTACTTC
many	TRBV20-1	NA	TRBJ2-3	CSAMGSPITDTQYF	TGCAGTGCTATGGGGTCCCCGATCACAGATACGCAGTATTTT
many	TRBV5-1	TRBD1	TRBJ2-7	CASSGWTGGYEQYF	TGCGCCAGCAGCGGATGGACAGGGGGCTACGAGCAGTACTTC
many	TRBV7-2	TRBD1	TRBJ1-1	CASSLKGTGHSSEAFF	TGTGCCAGCAGCTTAAAGGGGACAGGGCATAGCTCTGAAGCTTTCTTT
many	TRBV7-3	NA	TRBJ1-2	CASSLGLGNYGYTF	TGTGCCAGCAGCTTAGGACTCGGGAACTATGGCTACACCTTC
many	TRBV12-3/TRBV12-4	NA	TRBJ2-5	CASSLPGLEETQYF	TGTGCCAGCAGTCTTCCCGGGTTGGAAGAGACCCAGTACTTC
many	TRBV5-1	NA	TRBJ2-5	CASSSVLGQETQYF	TGCGCCAGCAGCTCCGTCCTAGGTCAAGAGACCCAGTACTTC
many	TRBV7-2	NA	TRBJ1-1	CASSPYPTGGNTEAFF	TGTGCCAGCAGCCCCTACCCAACCGGGGGAAACACTGAAGCTTTCTTT
many	TRBV27	TRBD2	TRBJ2-7	CASSSLLAGTYEQYF	TGTGCCAGCAGTAGTTTATTAGCGGGCACCTACGAGCAGTACTTC
many	TRBV12-3/TRBV12-4	NA	TRBJ2-2	CASRPGPNTGELFF	TGTGCCAGCAGACCGGGACCGAACACCGGGGAGCTGTTTTTT
many	TRBV5-1	TRBD2	TRBJ2-2	CASSQTSEITGELFF	TGCGCCAGCAGCCAGACTAGCGAGATCACCGGGGAGCTGTTTTTT
many	TRBV5-1	NA	TRBJ1-2	CASSPQAGHGYTF	TGCGCCAGCAGTCCCCAGGCCGGGCATGGCTACACCTTC
many	TRBV20-1	TRBD2	TRBJ2-7	CSATSSGRLNEQYF	TGCAGTGCGACCTCTAGCGGGAGGCTCAACGAGCAGTACTTC
many	TRBV4-2	TRBD1	TRBJ2-5	CASSQQGDWETQYF	TGTGCCAGCAGCCAACAGGGGGATTGGGAGACCCAGTACTTC
many	TRBV6-5	TRBD2	TRBJ2-2	CASRVGLAGGELFF	TGTGCCAGCAGGGTTGGACTAGCGGGGGGGGAGCTGTTTTTT
many	TRBV5-1	TRBD2	TRBJ2-3	CASSPLAGADTQYF	TGTGCCAGCTCACCACTAGCGGGAGCAGATACGCAGTATTTT
many	TRBV20-1	TRBD1	TRBJ1-6	CSATTNPGGKGSSYNSPLHF	TGCAGTGCTACAACGAACCCAGGGGGCAAAGGAAGCTCCTATAATTCACCCCTCCACTTT
many	TRBV7-9	TRBD1	TRBJ2-1	CASSLGTGLVYEQFF	TGTGCCAGCAGCTTAGGGACAGGGTTGGTCTATGAGCAGTTCTTC
NA	TRBV30	NA	TRBJ1-1	CASEGPIEAFF	TGTGCCTCGGAGGGCCCGATTGAAGCTTTCTTT
many	TRBV2	TRBD2	TRBJ2-7	CASSLKLAGFYEQYF	TGTGCCAGCAGCCTCAAACTAGCGGGGTTCTACGAGCAGTACTTC
many	TRBV29-1	NA	TRBJ2-1	CSVGGFSSYNEQFF	TGCAGCGTTGGAGGTTTCAGCTCCTACAATGAGCAGTTCTTC
many	TRBV20-1	NA	TRBJ2-7	CSARDRGTYEQYF	TGCAGTGCTAGAGACAGGGGAACCTACGAGCAGTACTTC
many	TRBV29-1	NA	TRBJ2-1	CSVSNNEQFF	TGCAGCGTTAGCAACAATGAGCAGTTCTTC
many	TRBV5-1	NA	TRBJ2-2	CASSLYGPTGELFF	TGCGCCAGCAGCTTGTACGGGCCCACCGGGGAGCTGTTTTTT
many	TRBV5-1	NA	TRBJ1-2	CASSFSTNYGYTF	TGCGCCAGCAGCTTCAGTACCAACTATGGCTACACCTTC
NA	TRBV7-9	NA	TRBJ2-1	CASSLVKGEQFF	TGTGCCAGCAGCCTAGTGAAGGGTGAGCAGTTCTTC
many	TRBV29-1	NA	TRBJ2-7	CSVEPGTLSGEQYF	TGCAGCGTAGAACCCGGGACGTTATCGGGAGAGCAGTACTTC